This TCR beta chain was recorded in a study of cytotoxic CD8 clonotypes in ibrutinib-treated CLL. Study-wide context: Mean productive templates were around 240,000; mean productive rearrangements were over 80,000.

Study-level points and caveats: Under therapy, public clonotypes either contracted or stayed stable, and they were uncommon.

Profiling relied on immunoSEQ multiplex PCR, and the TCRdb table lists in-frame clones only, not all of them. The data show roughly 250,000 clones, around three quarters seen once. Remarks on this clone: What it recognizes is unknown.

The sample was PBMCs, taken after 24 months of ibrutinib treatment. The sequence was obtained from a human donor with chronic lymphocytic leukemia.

Here the CDR3 reads CASSLVTGGGNAYTF. For the CDR3, the DNA is TGTGCCAGCAGCTTAGTCACAGGGGGCGGGAATGCCTACACCTTC. The chain uses TRBV7-2 and TRBJ1-2; the match to TRBD1 covers 9 bases. Germline lookup yields CDR1 SGHTA and CDR2 FQGNSA. Unmatched junction bases numbered 10, after V lost 1 base and J lost 10 bases. This CDR3 has 15 amino acids.